This T cell receptor (beta chain) was recovered during a study of blood T cell repertoires in COVID-19. Study information: COVID-19 samples from acute and convalescent phases originated in the United States, Italy and Spain. PBMCs, B-cell-depleted T cells, or T cells provided the cDNA or gDNA that made up the material.

In the original processing: Scientists estimated how many nucleated cells there were by amplifying reference gene primers. Clones were sequenced by immunoSEQ multiplex PCR, and TCRdb holds only the in-frame ones, with some missing. D and trimming were read from the DNA, whereas the V and J calls and clone size are those reported in that table. The sample carries roughly 120,000 clones, approximately 70% recorded once. The CDR3 sequence is 16 residues long. Germline V lookup: CDR1 SGHRS, CDR2 YFSETQ. Trimming cost V 4 bases and J 4 bases; bases outside gene matches: 12. This TCR was recovered from a human donor with acute or convalescent COVID-19. The donor label of this sample is uncertain. This chain links TRBV5-1 with TRBJ2-5, with 8 nucleotides matching TRBD2. The sample comprised peripheral blood. CDR3 nucleotides: TGCGCCAGCAGCCCCAGCCTCGGGAGGGAGAGAGAGACCCAGTACTTC. It specifies CASSPSLGRERETQYF.